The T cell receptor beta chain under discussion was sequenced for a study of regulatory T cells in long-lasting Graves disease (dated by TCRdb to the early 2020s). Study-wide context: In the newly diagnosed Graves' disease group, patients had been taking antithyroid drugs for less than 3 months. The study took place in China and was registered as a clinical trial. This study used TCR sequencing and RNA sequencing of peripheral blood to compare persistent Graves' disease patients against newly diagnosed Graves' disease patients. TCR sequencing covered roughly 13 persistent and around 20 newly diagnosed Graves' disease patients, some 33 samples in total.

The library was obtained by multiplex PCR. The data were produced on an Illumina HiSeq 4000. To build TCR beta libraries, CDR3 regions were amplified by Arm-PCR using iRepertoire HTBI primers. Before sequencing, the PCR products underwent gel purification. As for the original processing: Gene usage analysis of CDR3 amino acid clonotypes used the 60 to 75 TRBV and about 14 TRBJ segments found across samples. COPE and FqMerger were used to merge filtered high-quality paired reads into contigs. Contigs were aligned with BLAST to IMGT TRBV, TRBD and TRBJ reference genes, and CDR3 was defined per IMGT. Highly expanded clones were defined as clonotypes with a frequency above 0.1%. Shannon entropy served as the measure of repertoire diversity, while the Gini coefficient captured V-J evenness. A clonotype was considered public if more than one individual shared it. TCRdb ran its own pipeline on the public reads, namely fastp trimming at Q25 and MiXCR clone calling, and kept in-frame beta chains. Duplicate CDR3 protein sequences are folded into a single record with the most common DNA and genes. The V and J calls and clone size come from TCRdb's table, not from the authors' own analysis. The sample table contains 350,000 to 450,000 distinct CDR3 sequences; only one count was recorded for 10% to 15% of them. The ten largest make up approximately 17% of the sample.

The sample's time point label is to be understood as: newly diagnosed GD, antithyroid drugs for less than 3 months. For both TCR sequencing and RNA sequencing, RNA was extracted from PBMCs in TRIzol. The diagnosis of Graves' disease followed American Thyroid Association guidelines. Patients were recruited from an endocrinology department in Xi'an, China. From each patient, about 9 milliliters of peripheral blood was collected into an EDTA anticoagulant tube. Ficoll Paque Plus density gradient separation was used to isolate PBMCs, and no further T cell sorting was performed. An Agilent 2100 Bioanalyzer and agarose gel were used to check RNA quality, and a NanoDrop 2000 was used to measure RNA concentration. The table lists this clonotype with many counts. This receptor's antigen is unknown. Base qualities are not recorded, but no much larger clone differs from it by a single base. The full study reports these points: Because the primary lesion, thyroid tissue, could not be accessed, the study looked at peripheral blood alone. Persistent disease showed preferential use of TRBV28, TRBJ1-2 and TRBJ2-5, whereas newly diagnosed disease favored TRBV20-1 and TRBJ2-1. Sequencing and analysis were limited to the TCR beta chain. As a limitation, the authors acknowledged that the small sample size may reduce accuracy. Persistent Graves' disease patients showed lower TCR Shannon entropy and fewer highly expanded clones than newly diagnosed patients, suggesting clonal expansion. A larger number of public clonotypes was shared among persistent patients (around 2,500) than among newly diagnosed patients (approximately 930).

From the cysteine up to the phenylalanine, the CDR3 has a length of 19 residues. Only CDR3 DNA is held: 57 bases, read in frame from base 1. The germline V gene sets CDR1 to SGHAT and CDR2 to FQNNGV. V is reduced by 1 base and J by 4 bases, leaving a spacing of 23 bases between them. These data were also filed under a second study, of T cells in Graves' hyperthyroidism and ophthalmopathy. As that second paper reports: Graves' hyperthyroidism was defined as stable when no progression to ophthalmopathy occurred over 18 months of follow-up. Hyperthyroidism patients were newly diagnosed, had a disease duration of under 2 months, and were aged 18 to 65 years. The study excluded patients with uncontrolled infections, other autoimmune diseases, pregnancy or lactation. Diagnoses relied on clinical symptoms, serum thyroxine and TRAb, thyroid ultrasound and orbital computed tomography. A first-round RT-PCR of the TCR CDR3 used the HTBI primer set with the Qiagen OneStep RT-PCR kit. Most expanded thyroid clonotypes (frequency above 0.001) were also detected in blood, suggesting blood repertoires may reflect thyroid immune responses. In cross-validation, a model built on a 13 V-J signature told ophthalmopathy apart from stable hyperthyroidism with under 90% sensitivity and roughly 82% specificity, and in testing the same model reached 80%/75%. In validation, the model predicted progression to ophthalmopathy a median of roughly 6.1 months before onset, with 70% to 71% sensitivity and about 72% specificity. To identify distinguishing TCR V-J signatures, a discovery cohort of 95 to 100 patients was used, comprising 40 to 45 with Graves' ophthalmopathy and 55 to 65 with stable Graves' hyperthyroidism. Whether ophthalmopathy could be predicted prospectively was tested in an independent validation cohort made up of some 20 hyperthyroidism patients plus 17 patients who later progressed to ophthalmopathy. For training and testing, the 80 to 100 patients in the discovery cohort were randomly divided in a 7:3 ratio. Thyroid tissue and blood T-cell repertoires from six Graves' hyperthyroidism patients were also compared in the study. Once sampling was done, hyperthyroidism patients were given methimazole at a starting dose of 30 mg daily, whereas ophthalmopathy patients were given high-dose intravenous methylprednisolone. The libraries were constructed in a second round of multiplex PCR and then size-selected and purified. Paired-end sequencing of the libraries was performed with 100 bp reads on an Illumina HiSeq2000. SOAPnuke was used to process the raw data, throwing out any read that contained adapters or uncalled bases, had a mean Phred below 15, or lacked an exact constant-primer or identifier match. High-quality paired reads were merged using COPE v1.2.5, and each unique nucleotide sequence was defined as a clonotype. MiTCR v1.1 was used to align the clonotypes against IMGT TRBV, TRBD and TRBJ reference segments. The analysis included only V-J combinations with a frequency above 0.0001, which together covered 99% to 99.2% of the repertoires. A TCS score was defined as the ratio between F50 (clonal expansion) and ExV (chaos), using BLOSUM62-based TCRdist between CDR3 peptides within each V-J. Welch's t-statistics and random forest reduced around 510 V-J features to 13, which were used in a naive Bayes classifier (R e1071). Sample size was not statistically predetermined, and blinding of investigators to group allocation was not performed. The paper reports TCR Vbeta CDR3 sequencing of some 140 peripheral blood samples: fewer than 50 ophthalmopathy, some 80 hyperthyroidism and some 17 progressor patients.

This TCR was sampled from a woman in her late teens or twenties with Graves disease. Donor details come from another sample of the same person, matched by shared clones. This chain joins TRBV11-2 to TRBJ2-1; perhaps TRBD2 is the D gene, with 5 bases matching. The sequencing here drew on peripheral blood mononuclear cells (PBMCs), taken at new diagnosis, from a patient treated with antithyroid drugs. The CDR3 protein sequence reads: CASSLGPQASKFVYNEQFF. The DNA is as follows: TGTGCCAGCAGCTTAGGGCCCCAGGCTAGCAAATTCGTTTACAATGAGCAGTTCTTC.